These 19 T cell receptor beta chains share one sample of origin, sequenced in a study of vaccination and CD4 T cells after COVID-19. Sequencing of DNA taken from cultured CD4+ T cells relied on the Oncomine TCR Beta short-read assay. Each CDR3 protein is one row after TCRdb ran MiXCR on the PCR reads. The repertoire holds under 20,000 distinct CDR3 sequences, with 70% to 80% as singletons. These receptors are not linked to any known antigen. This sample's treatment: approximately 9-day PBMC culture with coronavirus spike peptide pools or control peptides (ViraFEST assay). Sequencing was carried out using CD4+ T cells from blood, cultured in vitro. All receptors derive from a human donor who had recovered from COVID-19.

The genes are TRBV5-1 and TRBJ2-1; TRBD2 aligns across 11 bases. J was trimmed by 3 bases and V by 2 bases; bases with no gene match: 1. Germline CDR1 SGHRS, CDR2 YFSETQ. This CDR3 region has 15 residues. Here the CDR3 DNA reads TGCGCCAGCAGCTTCGGACTAGCGGGCTACAATGAGCAGTTCTTC. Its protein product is CASSFGLAGYNEQFF.

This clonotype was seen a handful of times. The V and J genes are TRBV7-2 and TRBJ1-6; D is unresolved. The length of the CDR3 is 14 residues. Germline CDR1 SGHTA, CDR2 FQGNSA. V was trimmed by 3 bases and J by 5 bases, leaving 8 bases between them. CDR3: CASSLLGHNSPLHF. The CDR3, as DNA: TGTGCCAGCAGCTTGCTAGGGCATAATTCACCCCTCCACTTT.

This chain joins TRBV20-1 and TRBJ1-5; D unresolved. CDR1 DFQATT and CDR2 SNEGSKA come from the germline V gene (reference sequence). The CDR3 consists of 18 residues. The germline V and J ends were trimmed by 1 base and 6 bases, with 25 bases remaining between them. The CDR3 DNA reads TGCAGTGCTAGAGTTGGGAAAGGAGTCCACTACGAGGGTCAGCCCCAGCATTTT. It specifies CSARVGKGVHYEGQPQHF.

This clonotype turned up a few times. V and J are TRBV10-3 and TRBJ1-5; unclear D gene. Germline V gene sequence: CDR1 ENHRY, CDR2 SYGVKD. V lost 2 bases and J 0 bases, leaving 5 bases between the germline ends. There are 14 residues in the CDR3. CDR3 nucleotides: TGTGCCATCAGTGAGGGAAGTAGCAATCAGCCCCAGCATTTT. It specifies CAISEGSSNQPQHF.

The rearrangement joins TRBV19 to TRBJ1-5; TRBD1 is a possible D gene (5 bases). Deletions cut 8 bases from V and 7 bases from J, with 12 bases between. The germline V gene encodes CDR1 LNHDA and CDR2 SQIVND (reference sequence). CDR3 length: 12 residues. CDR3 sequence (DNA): TGTGCCAGTTCCTCTGGGGGGCAGCCCCAGCATTTT. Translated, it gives CASSSGGQPQHF. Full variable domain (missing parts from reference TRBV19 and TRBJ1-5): DGGITQSPKYLFRKEGQNVTLSCEQNLNHDAMYWYRQDPGQGLRLIYYSQIVNDFQKGDIAEGYSVSREKKESFPLTVTSAQKNPTAFYLCASSSGGQPQHFGDGTRLSIL.

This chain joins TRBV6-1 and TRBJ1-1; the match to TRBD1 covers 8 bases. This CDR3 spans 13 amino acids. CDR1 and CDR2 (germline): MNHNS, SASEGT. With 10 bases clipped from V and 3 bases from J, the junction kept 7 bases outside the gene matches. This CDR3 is CAIHRGSDTEAFF. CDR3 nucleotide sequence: TGTGCCATTCACAGGGGGTCGGACACTGAAGCTTTCTTT.

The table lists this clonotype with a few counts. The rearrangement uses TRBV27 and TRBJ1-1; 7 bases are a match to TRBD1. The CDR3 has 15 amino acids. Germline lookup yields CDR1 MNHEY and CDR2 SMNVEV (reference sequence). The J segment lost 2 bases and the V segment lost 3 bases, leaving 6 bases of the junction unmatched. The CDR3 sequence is CASSFPGQINTEAFF. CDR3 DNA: TGTGCCAGCAGTTTCCCGGGACAGATTAACACTGAAGCTTTCTTT.

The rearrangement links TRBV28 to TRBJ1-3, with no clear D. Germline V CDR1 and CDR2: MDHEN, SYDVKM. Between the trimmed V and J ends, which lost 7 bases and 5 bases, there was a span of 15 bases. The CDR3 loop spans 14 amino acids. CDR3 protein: CASNEQGPRNTIYF. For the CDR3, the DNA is TGTGCCAGCAACGAACAAGGGCCACGAAACACCATATATTTT.

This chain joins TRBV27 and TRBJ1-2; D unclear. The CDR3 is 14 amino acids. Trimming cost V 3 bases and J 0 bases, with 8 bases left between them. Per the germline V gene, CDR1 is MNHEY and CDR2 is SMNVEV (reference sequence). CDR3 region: CASSFLNTNYGYTF. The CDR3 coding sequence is TGTGCCAGCAGTTTTTTAAACACTAACTATGGCTACACCTTC.

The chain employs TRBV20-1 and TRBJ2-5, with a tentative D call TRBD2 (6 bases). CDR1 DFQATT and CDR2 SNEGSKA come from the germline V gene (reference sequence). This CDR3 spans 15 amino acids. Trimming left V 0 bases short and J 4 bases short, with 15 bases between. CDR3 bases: TGCAGTGCTAGAGATGGGGGGATAGGAGGAGAGACCCAGTACTTC. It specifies CSARDGGIGGETQYF.

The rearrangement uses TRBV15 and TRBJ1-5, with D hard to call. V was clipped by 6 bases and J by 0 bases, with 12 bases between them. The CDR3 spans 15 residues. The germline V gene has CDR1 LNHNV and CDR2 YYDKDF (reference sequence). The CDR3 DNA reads TGTGCCACCAGAATAGGCGGAAATAGCAATCAGCCCCAGCATTTT. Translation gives CATRIGGNSNQPQHF.

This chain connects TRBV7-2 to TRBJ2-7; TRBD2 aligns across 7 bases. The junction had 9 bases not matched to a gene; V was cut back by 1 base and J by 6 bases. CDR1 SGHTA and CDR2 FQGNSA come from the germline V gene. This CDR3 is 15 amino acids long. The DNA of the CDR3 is TGTGCCAGCAGCTTAGTTCCGGCGGGAGCGGGCGAGCAGTACTTC. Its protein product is CASSLVPAGAGEQYF.

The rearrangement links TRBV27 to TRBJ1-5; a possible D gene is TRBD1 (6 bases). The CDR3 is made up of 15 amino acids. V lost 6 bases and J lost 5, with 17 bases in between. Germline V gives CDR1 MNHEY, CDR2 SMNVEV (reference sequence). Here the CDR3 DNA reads TGTGCCAGCAGGCGAGGGGGGGTTCAAGATCAGCCCCAGCATTTT. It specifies CASRRGGVQDQPQHF.

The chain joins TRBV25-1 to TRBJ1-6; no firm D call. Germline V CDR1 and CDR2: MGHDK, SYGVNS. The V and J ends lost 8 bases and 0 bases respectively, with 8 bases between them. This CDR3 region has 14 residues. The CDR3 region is CASQQSSYNSPLHF. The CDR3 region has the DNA TGTGCCAGCCAACAAAGCTCCTATAATTCACCCCTCCACTTT.

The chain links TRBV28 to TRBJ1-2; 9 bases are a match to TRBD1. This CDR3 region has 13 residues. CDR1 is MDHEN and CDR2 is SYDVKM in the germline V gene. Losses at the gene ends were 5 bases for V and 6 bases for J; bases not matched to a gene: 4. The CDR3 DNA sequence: TGTGCCAGCAGTGCCGGGACAGGGCATGGCTACACCTTC. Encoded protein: CASSAGTGHGYTF.

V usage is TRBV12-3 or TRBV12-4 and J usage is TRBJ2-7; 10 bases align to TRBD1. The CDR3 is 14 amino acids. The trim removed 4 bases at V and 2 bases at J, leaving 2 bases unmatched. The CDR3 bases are TGTGCCAGCAGTTATGGGACAGGGGCCTACGAGCAGTACTTC. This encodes CASSYGTGAYEQYF.

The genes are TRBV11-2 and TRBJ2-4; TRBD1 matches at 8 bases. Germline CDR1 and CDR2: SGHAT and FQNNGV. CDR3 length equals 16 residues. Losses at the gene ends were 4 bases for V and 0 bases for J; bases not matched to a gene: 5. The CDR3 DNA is TGTGCCAGCAGCTCCCCGGGACAGGTAGCCAAAAACATTCAGTACTTC. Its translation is CASSSPGQVAKNIQYF.

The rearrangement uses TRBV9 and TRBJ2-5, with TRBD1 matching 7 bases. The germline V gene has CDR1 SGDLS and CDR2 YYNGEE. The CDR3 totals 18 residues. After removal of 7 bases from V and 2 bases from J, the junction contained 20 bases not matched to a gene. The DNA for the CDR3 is TGTGCCAGCCAGAGAGGGGGCAAACTGAACACCAGGCAAGAGACCCAGTACTTC. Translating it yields CASQRGGKLNTRQETQYF. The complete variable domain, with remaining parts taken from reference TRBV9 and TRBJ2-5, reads DSGVTQTPKHLITATGQRVTLRCSPRSGDLSVYWYQQSLDQGLQFLIQYYNGEERAKGNILERFSAQQFPDLHSELNLSSLELGDSALYFCASQRGGKLNTRQETQYFGPGTRLLVL.

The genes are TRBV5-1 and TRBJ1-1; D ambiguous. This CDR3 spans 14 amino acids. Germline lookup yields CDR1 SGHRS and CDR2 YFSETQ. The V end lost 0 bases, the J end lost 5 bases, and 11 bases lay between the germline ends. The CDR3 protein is CASSLGYTGTEAFF. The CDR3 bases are TGCGCCAGCAGCTTGGGCTATACGGGAACTGAAGCTTTCTTT.